The present T cell receptor beta chain was sequenced within a study of blood T cell repertoires in COVID-19. Study details: T cells, B-cell-depleted T cells, or PBMCs provided the cDNA or gDNA that served as material.

V was shortened by 2 bases and J by 4 bases, with 8 bases between the two germline ends. This CDR3 region has 13 residues. Germline loops: CDR1 MDHEN, CDR2 SYDVKM. Original handling: It was from reference gene primer amplification that nucleated cell counts were estimated. Generated by immunoSEQ multiplex PCR, the TCRdb table keeps only in-frame clones and is missing some. V and J calls and clone size come straight from that table; D and trimming were deduced from the DNA. The sample lists 150,000 to 200,000 clones, roughly 80% occurring once. The clonotype was recovered from a man aged 55 to 70 with acute or convalescent COVID-19. This chain links TRBV28 with TRBJ1-2, with a tentative D call TRBD1 (6 bases). Sequenced input: peripheral blood. The CDR3 loop is CASSLAGAYGYTF. The CDR3 coding sequence is TGTGCCAGCAGTTTAGCGGGGGCCTATGGCTACACCTTC.